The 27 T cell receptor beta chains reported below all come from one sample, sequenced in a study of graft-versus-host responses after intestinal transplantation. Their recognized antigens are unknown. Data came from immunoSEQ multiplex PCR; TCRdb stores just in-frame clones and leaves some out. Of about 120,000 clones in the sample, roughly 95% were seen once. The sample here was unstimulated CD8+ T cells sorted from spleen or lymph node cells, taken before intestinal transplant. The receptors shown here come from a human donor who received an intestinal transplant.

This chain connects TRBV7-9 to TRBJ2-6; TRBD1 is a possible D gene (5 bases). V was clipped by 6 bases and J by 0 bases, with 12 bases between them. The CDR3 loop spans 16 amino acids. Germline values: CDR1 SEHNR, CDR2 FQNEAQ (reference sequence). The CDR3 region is CASRQEPGSGANVLTF. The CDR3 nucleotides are TGTGCCAGCAGACAGGAACCAGGCTCTGGGGCCAACGTCCTGACTTTC.

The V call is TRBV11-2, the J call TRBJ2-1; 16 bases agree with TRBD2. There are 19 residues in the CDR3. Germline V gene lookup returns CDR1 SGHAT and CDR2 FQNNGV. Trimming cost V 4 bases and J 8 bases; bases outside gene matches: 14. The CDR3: CASSSAEGLAGGPVYEQFF. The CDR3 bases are TGTGCCAGCAGCTCCGCCGAGGGACTAGCGGGAGGGCCTGTATATGAGCAGTTCTTC.

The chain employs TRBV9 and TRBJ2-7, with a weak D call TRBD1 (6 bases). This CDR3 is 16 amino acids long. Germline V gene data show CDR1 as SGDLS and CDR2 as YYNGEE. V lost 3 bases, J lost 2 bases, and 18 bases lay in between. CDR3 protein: CASSGEQGNVAYEQYF. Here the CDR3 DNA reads TGTGCCAGCAGCGGAGAGCAGGGGAACGTCGCCTACGAGCAGTACTTC.

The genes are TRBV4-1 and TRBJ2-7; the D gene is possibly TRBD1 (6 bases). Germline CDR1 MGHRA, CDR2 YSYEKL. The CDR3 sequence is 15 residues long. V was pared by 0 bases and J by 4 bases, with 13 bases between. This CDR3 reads CASSQDNREQYEQYF. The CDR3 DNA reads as TGCGCCAGCAGCCAAGATAACAGGGAACAATACGAGCAGTACTTC.

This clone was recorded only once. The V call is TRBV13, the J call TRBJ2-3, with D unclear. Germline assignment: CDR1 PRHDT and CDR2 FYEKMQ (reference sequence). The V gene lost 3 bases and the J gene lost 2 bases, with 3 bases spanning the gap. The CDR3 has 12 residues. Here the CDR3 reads CASSFLTDTQYF. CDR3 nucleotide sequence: TGTGCCAGCAGCTTTCTCACAGATACGCAGTATTTT.

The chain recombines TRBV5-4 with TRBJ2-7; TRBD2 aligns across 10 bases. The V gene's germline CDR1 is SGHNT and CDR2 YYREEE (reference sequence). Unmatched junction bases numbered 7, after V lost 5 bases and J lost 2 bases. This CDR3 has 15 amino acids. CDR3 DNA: TGTGCCAGCAGACTGGGGACTAGCGCGGCCTACGAGCAGTACTTC. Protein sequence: CASRLGTSAAYEQYF.

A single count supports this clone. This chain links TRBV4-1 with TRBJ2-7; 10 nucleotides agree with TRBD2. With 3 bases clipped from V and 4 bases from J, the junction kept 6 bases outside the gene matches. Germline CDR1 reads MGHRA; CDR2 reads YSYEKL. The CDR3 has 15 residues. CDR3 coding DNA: TGCGCCAGCAGCCATTTAACTAGCGGGACATACGAGCAGTACTTC. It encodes CASSHLTSGTYEQYF.

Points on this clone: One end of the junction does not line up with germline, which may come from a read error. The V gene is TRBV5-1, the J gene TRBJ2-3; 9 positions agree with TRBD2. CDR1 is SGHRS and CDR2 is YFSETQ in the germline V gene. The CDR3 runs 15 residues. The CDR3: CASCLWAGGTDTQYF. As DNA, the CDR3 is TGCGCCAGCTGCTTATGGGCGGGAGGGACAGATACGCAGTATTTT. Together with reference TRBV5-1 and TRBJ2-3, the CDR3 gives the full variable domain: KAGVTQTPRYLIKTRGQQVTLSCSPISGHRSVSWYQQTPGQGLQFLFEYFSETQRNKGNFPGRFSGRQFSNSRSEMNVSTLELGDSALYLCASCLWAGGTDTQYFGPGTRLTVL.

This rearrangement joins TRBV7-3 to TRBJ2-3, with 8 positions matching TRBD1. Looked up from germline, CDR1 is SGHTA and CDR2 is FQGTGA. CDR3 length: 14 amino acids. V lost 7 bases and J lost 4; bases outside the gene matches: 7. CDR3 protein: CASTSDRDADTQYF. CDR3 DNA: TGTGCCAGCACCTCGGACAGGGATGCAGATACGCAGTATTTT.

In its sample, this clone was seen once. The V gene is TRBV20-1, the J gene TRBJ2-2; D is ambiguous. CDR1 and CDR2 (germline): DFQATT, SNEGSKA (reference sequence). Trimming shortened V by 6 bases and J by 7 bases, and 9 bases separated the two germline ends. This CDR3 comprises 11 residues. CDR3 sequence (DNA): TGCAGTGCAGTAGAAGGCGGGGAGCTGTTTTTT. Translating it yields CSAVEGGELFF.

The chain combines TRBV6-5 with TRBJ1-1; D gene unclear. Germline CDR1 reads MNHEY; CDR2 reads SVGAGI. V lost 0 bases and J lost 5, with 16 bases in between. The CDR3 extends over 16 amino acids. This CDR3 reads CASSYSQYGPPTEAFF. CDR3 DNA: TGTGCCAGCAGTTACTCACAGTACGGCCCACCGACTGAAGCTTTCTTT.

The CDR3 DNA reads as TGTGCCAGCAGTTACTTTGCCCGGTGGGGGCAAGAGACCCAGTACTTC. Protein sequence: CASSYFARWGQETQYF. The chain combines TRBV6-6 with TRBJ2-5; D may correspond to TRBD1 or TRBD2 (5 bases each). CDR3 length: 16 amino acids. V dropped 1 base and J dropped 2 bases, with 14 bases sitting between them. The germline gives CDR1 MNHNY, CDR2 SVGAGI (reference sequence).

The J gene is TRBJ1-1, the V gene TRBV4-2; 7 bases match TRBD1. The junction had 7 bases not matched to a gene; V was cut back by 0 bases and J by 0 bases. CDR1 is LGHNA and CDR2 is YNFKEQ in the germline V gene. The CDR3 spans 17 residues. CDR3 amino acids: CASSQDRATGMNTEAFF. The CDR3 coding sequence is TGTGCCAGCAGCCAAGATCGGGCGACAGGGATGAACACTGAAGCTTTCTTT.

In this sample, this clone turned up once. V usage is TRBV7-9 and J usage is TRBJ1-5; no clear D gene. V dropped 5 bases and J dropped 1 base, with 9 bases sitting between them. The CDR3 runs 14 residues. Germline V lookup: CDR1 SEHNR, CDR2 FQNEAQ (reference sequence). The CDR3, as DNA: TGTGCCAGCAGCCCTGTTGAAAGCAATCAGCCCCAGCATTTT. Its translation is CASSPVESNQPQHF.

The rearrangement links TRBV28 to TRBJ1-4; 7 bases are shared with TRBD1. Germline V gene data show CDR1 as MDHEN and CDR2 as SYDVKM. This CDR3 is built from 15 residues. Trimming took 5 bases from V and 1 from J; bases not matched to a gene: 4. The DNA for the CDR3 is TGTGCCAGCAGTCCAAGGACAGGAACTAATGAAAAACTGTTTTTT. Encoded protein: CASSPRTGTNEKLFF.

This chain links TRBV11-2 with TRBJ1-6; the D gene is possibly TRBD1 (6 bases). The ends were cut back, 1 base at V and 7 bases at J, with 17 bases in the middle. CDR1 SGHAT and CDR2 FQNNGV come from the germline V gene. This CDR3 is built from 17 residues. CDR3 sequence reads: CASSLVGSGQTNSPLHF. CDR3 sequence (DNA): TGTGCCAGCAGCTTAGTTGGCAGTGGACAGACAAATTCACCCCTCCACTTT. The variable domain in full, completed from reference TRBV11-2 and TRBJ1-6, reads EAGVAQSPRYKIIEKRQSVAFWCNPISGHATLYWYQQILGQGPKLLIQFQNNGVVDDSQLPKDRFSAERLKGVDSTLKIQPAKLEDSAVYLCASSLVGSGQTNSPLHFGNGTRLTVT.

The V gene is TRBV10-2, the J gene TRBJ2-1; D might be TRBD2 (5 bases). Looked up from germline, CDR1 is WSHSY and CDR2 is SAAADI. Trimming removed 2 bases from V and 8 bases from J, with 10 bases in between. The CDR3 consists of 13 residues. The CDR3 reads CASSEREKHEQFF. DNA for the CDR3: TGCGCCAGCAGTGAGCGGGAAAAACATGAGCAGTTCTTC.

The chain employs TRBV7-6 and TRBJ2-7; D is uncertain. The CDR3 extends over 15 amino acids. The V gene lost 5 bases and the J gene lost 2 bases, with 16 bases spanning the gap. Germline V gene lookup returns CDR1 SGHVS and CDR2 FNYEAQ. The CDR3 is CASSPGGLGAYEQYF. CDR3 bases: TGTGCCAGCAGCCCCGGCGGCCTCGGCGCCTACGAGCAGTACTTC.

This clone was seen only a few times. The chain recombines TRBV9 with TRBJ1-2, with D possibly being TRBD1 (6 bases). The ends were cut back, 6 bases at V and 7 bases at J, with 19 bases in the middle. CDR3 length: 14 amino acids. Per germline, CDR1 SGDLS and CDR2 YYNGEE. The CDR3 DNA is TGTGCCAGCACAACAACGGGGGGCGCGGGTGGCTACACCTTC. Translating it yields CASTTTGGAGGYTF.

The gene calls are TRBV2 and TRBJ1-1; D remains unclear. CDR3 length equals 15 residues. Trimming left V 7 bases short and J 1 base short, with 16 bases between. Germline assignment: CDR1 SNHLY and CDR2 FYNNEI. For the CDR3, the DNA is TGTGCCAGCAAAGATGTTAAAGGGTGGAACACTGAAGCTTTCTTT. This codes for CASKDVKGWNTEAFF.

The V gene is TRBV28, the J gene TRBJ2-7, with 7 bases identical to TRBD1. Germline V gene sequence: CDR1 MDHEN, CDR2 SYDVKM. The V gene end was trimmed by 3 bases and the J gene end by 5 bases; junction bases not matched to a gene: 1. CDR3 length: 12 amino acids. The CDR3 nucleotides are TGTGCCAGCAGTTTGGGGACAGACGAGCAGTACTTC. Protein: CASSLGTDEQYF.

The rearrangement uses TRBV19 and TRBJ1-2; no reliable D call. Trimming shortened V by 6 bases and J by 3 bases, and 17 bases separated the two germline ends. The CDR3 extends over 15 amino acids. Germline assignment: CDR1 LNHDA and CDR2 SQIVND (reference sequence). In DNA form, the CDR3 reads TGTGCCAGTAGCGTCTTTCTGGGCGTGGACTATGGCTACACCTTC. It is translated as CASSVFLGVDYGYTF.

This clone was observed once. CDR3 nucleotide sequence: TGTGCCAGCAGCGTGGGTGGACGGCCCCAAGAGACCCAGTACTTC. The encoded protein is CASSVGGRPQETQYF. The chain joins TRBV9 to TRBJ2-5; D unresolved. Per the germline V gene, CDR1 is SGDLS and CDR2 is YYNGEE. The V end was cut by 2 bases, the J end by 1 base, with 12 bases between. This CDR3 has 15 residues.

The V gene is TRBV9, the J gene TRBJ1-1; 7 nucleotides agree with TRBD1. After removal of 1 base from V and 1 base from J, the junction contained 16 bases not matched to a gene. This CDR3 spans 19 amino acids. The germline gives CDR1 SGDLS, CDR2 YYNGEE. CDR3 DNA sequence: TGTGCCAGCAGCGTAACGACAGGGTCAGATATTCCGGGGAACACTGAAGCTTTCTTT. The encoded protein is CASSVTTGSDIPGNTEAFF. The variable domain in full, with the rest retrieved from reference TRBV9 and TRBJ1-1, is DSGVTQTPKHLITATGQRVTLRCSPRSGDLSVYWYQQSLDQGLQFLIQYYNGEERAKGNILERFSAQQFPDLHSELNLSSLELGDSALYFCASSVTTGSDIPGNTEAFFGQGTRLTVV.

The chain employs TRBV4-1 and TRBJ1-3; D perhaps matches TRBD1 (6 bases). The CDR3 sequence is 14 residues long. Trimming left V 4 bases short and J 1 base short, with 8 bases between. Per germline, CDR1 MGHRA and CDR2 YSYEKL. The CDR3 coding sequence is TGCGCCAGCAGCCCTCAGGGGTCTGGAAACACCATATATTTT. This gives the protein CASSPQGSGNTIYF.

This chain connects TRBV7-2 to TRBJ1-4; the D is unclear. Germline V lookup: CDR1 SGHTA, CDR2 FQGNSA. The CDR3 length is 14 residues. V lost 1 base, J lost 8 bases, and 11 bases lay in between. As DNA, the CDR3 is TGTGCCAGCAGCTTAGAGTACGGGCCCGAAAAACTGTTTTTT. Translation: CASSLEYGPEKLFF.

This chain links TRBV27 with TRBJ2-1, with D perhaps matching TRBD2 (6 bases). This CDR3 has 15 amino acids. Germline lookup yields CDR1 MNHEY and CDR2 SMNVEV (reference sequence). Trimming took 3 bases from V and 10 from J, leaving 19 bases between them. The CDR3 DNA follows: TGTGCCAGCAGTTTGGCCACCGACGGGACTGAGGAGCAGTTCTTC. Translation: CASSLATDGTEEQFF.